These 17 T cell receptor beta chains came from one sample sequenced in a study of graft-versus-host responses after intestinal transplantation. Researchers processed graft tissue to release intraepithelial and lamina propria lymphocytes. The data were produced by immunoSEQ multiplex PCR, yet TCRdb's version contains in-frame clones alone and is incomplete. Found here are around 7,400 clones, 69% of them singletons; the top ten hold around a fifth. The source was ileum tissue, collected roughly eight months after intestinal transplantation. The receptors originated from a human patient who received an intestinal transplant, so some T cells may come from the graft donor.

This clone is labeled as medium-sized. The chain carries TRBV13 and TRBJ1-3; D is unclear. Germline V gene sequence: CDR1 PRHDT, CDR2 FYEKMQ (reference sequence). Between the trimmed V and J ends, which lost 2 bases and 6 bases, there was a span of 20 bases. The CDR3 consists of 17 residues. The CDR3 region has the DNA TGTGCCAGCAGCTTAAGGCGGGGTGACATCGTCGAAAACACCATATATTTT. Its protein is CASSLRRGDIVENTIYF.

Only one count was recorded for this clone. This sequence joins TRBV7-3 and TRBJ2-2, with 11 bases aligning to TRBD1. This CDR3 has 15 residues. Germline CDR1 and CDR2: SGHTA and FQGTGA. With V trimmed by 5 bases and J by 6 bases, 5 bases remained unmatched. The CDR3 sequence: CASSRDRGFAGELFF. The CDR3 DNA follows: TGTGCCAGCAGCCGGGACAGGGGGTTCGCCGGGGAGCTGTTTTTT.

The rearrangement joins TRBV10-3 to TRBJ2-1, with 10 bases identical to TRBD2. The CDR3 length is 17 residues. Per the germline V gene, CDR1 is ENHRY and CDR2 is SYGVKD. V trimming: 7 bases; J trimming: 0 bases; junction bases outside the gene matches: 9. CDR3 protein: CAIMSTSGGASYNEQFF. The CDR3 nucleotides read TGTGCCATCATGTCCACAAGCGGGGGGGCCTCCTACAATGAGCAGTTCTTC.

The V and J genes are TRBV7-8 and TRBJ2-7; TRBD1 matches at 8 bases. CDR3 size: 15 residues. Looked up from germline, CDR1 is SGHVS and CDR2 is FQNEAQ. V gave up 5 bases and J gave up 1 base; unmatched junction bases: 7. The CDR3 loop reads CASSPGTGFSYEQYV. CDR3 DNA sequence: TGTGCCAGCAGCCCAGGGACAGGCTTTTCCTACGAGCAGTACGTC.

V usage is TRBV5-1 and J usage is TRBJ2-1; D is perhaps TRBD1 (6 bases). The CDR3 runs 14 residues. Germline V gene lookup returns CDR1 SGHRS and CDR2 YFSETQ. V lost 0 bases to trimming and J lost 2 bases, with 6 bases between them. CDR3 nucleotides: TGCGCCAGCAGCTTGGGACAGGCCTACAATGAGCAGTTCTTC. This sequence encodes CASSLGQAYNEQFF.

This clone turned up a few times. The genes are TRBV28 and TRBJ1-2; D gene ambiguous. The CDR3 runs 13 residues. Germline assignment: CDR1 MDHEN and CDR2 SYDVKM. V was pared by 3 bases and J by 2 bases, with 7 bases between. The CDR3 is CASSFAVNYGYTF. The CDR3 DNA sequence: TGTGCCAGCAGTTTCGCGGTAAACTATGGCTACACCTTC.

The V call is TRBV19, the J call TRBJ1-5; unclear D gene. Trimming removed 1 base from V and 2 bases from J, with 9 bases in between. Germline V gene data show CDR1 as LNHDA and CDR2 as SQIVND (reference sequence). This CDR3 has 15 amino acids. The CDR3 spells CASSIGGGRNQPQHF. The CDR3 coding sequence is TGTGCCAGTAGTATAGGAGGCGGGCGCAATCAGCCCCAGCATTTT.

The chain carries TRBV5-4 and TRBJ1-5; D gene unclear. With 4 bases removed from V and 7 bases from J, the gap between germline ends came to 9 bases. Germline V gene data show CDR1 as SGHNT and CDR2 as YYREEE (reference sequence). The CDR3 covers 12 residues. In nucleotides, the CDR3 is TGTGCCAGCAGCCGCATGGGGCAGCCCCAGCATTTT. This translates into CASSRMGQPQHF.

This clone has only one observation. The chain uses TRBV5-1 and TRBJ1-5; 7 bases map to TRBD1. This CDR3 region has 14 residues. CDR1 SGHRS and CDR2 YFSETQ come from the germline V gene. With 5 bases clipped from V and 5 bases from J, the junction kept 7 bases outside the gene matches. The CDR3 protein is CASRQNQGDQPQHF. The DNA of the CDR3 is TGCGCCAGCAGACAGAATCAGGGGGATCAGCCCCAGCATTTT. Filled out from reference TRBV5-1 and TRBJ1-5, the complete variable domain reads KAGVTQTPRYLIKTRGQQVTLSCSPISGHRSVSWYQQTPGQGLQFLFEYFSETQRNKGNFPGRFSGRQFSNSRSEMNVSTLELGDSALYLCASRQNQGDQPQHFGDGTRLSIL.

The gene calls are TRBV28 and TRBJ1-6, with 7 bases matching TRBD1. Trimming removed 5 bases from V and 3 bases from J; junction bases left unmatched: 13. Germline V gene sequence: CDR1 MDHEN, CDR2 SYDVKM. The CDR3 has 18 amino acids. The CDR3 loop is CASSSNLRRDSYNSPLHF. CDR3 bases: TGTGCCAGCAGTAGTAACCTACGCCGGGACAGCTATAATTCACCCCTCCACTTT.

This clone is termed large (0.1 to 1%). The chain recombines TRBV28 with TRBJ1-2; D is ambiguous. V was cut by 4 bases and J by 1 base, with 7 bases left in between. Germline CDR1 MDHEN, CDR2 SYDVKM. The CDR3 has 13 amino acids. CDR3 in amino acids: CASSWADNYGYTF. Here the CDR3 DNA reads TGTGCCAGCAGTTGGGCAGATAACTATGGCTACACCTTC.

Within the sample, this clone is medium-sized. V usage is TRBV27 and J usage is TRBJ2-2; unclear D gene. The V and J ends lost 4 bases and 6 bases respectively, with 9 bases between them. Germline V gene sequence: CDR1 MNHEY, CDR2 SMNVEV (reference sequence). The CDR3 consists of 13 residues. In DNA form, the CDR3 reads TGTGCCAGCAGTTCCCAAATGTCCGGGGAGCTGTTTTTT. As protein: CASSSQMSGELFF.

The rearrangement links TRBV5-4 to TRBJ1-5; 7 nucleotides line up with TRBD1. The germline V gene has CDR1 SGHNT and CDR2 YYREEE (reference sequence). This CDR3 region has 16 residues. After removal of 4 bases from V and 5 bases from J, the junction contained 12 bases not matched to a gene. CDR3 amino acids: CASSQVPGGPHQPQHF. CDR3 bases: TGTGCCAGCAGCCAAGTGCCAGGGGGTCCCCATCAGCCCCAGCATTTT.

J is TRBJ2-1 and V is TRBV25-1, with 12 bases identical to TRBD2. With V trimmed by 4 bases and J by 7 bases, 5 bases remained unmatched. The germline V gene has CDR1 MGHDK and CDR2 SYGVNS. The CDR3 is made up of 15 amino acids. CDR3 coding DNA: TGTGCCAGCAGTGGTCTAGCGGGGGGGCTAAATGAGCAGTTCTTC. Amino acids: CASSGLAGGLNEQFF.

The chain employs TRBV4-3 and TRBJ2-1; possible D gene TRBD1, 5 bases. Trimming cost V 0 bases and J 8 bases, with 14 bases left between them. This CDR3 is 15 amino acids long. CDR1 is LGHNA and CDR2 is YSLEER in the germline V gene. The CDR3 loop reads CASSQEGAERDEQFF. The DNA of the CDR3 is TGCGCCAGCAGCCAAGAAGGGGCAGAACGCGATGAGCAGTTCTTC.

The chain recombines TRBV4-3 with TRBJ2-1; no clear D. Germline CDR1 is LGHNA and CDR2 is YSLEER. V shed 0 bases and J shed 0 bases, with 12 bases lying between them. The CDR3 is 17 residues long. This CDR3 is CASSQDSIHSSYNEQFF. The CDR3 DNA sequence: TGCGCCAGCAGCCAAGATTCGATCCACAGCTCCTACAATGAGCAGTTCTTC.

In this sample, this clone is large. The rearrangement links TRBV4-3 to TRBJ2-1; D remains ambiguous. Per the germline V gene, CDR1 is LGHNA and CDR2 is YSLEER. Deletions cut 0 bases from V and 4 bases from J, with 13 bases between. The CDR3 is 16 residues long. The CDR3: CASSQDGSTTYNEQFF. In nucleotides, the CDR3 is TGCGCCAGCAGCCAAGATGGGTCGACAACGTACAATGAGCAGTTCTTC.